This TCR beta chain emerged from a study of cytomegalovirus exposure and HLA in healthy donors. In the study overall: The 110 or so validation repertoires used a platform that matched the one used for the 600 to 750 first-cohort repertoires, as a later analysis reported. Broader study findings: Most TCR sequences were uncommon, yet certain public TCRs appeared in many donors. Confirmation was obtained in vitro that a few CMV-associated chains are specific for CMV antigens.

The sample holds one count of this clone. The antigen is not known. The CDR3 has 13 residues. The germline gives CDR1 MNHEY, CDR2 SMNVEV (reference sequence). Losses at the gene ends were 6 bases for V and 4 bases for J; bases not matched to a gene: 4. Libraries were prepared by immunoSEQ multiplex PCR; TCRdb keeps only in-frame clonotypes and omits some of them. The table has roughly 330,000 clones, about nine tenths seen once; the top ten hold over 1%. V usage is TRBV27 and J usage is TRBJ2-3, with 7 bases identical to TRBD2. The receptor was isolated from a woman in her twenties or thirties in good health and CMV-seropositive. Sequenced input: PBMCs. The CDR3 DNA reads TGTGCCAGCAGGCGGGGGTCCCCAGATACGCAGTATTTT. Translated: CASRRGSPDTQYF.